The 19 T cell receptor beta chains listed next were all sequenced from one sample in a study of human T cells and chemical hapten exposure. This sample's time point: patch test 1, 2 weeks after DPC sensitization. The treatment is: therapeutic diphenylcyclopropenone sensitization with weekly scalp DPC. TCRdb re-analysed the RACE reads in MiXCR, keeping a single row per CDR3 protein. The sample holds around 75,000 distinct CDR3 sequences, 10% to 15% seen once. The specimen comprised whole blood, sampled in connection with sensitization to the hapten diphenylcyclopropenone (DPC). The receptors were sampled from a woman between 55 and 75 years old with alopecia areata. Some clones in this sample may be carry-over from other donors' samples.

This clonotype was seen ten or more times. The chain recombines TRBV6-6 with TRBJ1-2; 7 bases are shared with TRBD1. CDR1 and CDR2 from the germline V gene are MNHNY and SVGAGI (reference sequence). The V and J ends lost 0 bases and 3 bases, in that order; junction bases with no gene match: 7. The length of the CDR3 is 16 residues. The CDR3 DNA reads as TGTGCCAGCAGTTACTCTATAGGGACAGACCACTATGGCTACACCTTC. The encoded protein is CASSYSIGTDHYGYTF.

The chain carries TRBV28 and TRBJ1-1; 8 bases match TRBD1. CDR3 length: 15 residues. The V gene's germline CDR1 is MDHEN and CDR2 SYDVKM. Trimming took 4 bases from V and 6 from J; bases not matched to a gene: 10. Here the CDR3 reads CASSSHTQGAAEAFF. The CDR3 region has the DNA TGTGCCAGCAGTTCCCACACTCAGGGGGCAGCTGAAGCTTTCTTT.

This clonotype showed up just a few times. This chain connects TRBV3-1 to TRBJ2-2; TRBD2 is a possible D gene (6 bases). The germline CDR1 and CDR2 sequences are LGHDT and YNNKEL (reference sequence). With 1 base removed from V and 3 bases from J, the gap between germline ends came to 12 bases. The CDR3 is made up of 16 amino acids. The CDR3 nucleotides read TGTGCCAGCAGCCAAGGGAGGGGACCATACACCGGGGAGCTGTTTTTT. Amino acids: CASSQGRGPYTGELFF.

The chain has TRBV12-5 and TRBJ1-5, with 8 bases fitting TRBD1. The germline gives CDR1 LGHNT, CDR2 FRNRAP. The CDR3 is 16 amino acids. J lost 3 bases, V lost 1 base, and 5 bases had no gene match. The CDR3 nucleotides read TGTGCTAGTGGTTTGGATTCAGGGGGCGCCAATCAGCCCCAGCATTTT. Protein product: CASGLDSGGANQPQHF.

Ten or more counts support this clonotype. The chain recombines TRBV7-9 with TRBJ1-6, with D uncertain. CDR3 length: 14 amino acids. V shed 1 base and J shed 7 bases, with 8 bases lying between them. CDR1 is SEHNR and CDR2 is FQNEAQ in the germline V gene (reference sequence). CDR3 DNA sequence: TGTGCCAGCAGCTTAGTTGCCCAAAATTCACCCCTCCACTTT. Translation gives CASSLVAQNSPLHF.

V usage is TRBV13 and J usage is TRBJ2-3; D possibly uses TRBD1 or TRBD2 (5 bases each). V was shortened by 8 bases and J by 0 bases, with 12 bases between the two germline ends. This CDR3 spans 14 amino acids. In germline, CDR1 is PRHDT, CDR2 FYEKMQ (reference sequence). DNA for the CDR3: TGTGCCAGCCTCTCGGGGCGCAGCACAGATACGCAGTATTTT. It yields the protein CASLSGRSTDTQYF.

This clonotype turned up a few times. This chain links TRBV4-1 with TRBJ2-3; D is undetermined. The germline gives CDR1 MGHRA, CDR2 YSYEKL. V dropped 1 base and J dropped 0 bases, with 17 bases sitting between them. This CDR3 has 18 amino acids. CDR3 amino acids: CASSQAPTQAPSTDTQYF. The CDR3 DNA reads TGCGCCAGCAGCCAAGCCCCAACGCAGGCCCCTAGCACAGATACGCAGTATTTT.

This clonotype was counted at least ten times. This chain connects TRBV30 to TRBJ1-2; 9 positions match TRBD1. In germline, CDR1 is GTSNPN, CDR2 SVGIG (reference sequence). With V trimmed by 1 base and J by 7 bases, 7 bases remained unmatched. This CDR3 is 14 amino acids long. The CDR3, as DNA: TGTGCCTGGAGTGGGACAGGGGTAAGGGGTGGCTACACCTTC. Its protein product is CAWSGTGVRGGYTF.

V usage is TRBV15 and J usage is TRBJ2-7; D call uncertain. The CDR3 sequence is 14 residues long. V dropped 6 bases and J dropped 1 base, with 13 bases sitting between them. Germline V gives CDR1 LNHNV, CDR2 YYDKDF (reference sequence). The DNA of the CDR3 is TGTGCCACCAGTGTTCCAGCAAATTCCTACGAGCAGTACTTC. This gives the protein CATSVPANSYEQYF.

The chain carries TRBV19 and TRBJ1-5, with 7 positions matching TRBD1. The CDR3 extends over 13 amino acids. V lost 4 bases, J lost 4 bases, and 1 base stayed unmatched. Germline V gives CDR1 LNHDA, CDR2 SQIVND (reference sequence). The CDR3 protein is CASSKTGNQPQHF. The CDR3 DNA is TGTGCCAGTAGTAAGACAGGGAATCAGCCCCAGCATTTT.

This clonotype appeared a few times. V gene TRBV27 combines with J gene TRBJ2-3; 10 positions agree with TRBD1. Trimming took 7 bases from V and 2 from J; bases not matched to a gene: 6. The CDR3 extends over 15 amino acids. From germline, CDR1 is MNHEY and CDR2 SMNVEV (reference sequence). DNA for the CDR3: TGTGCCAGCAACGCCGGGACAGGGGTCACAGATACGCAGTATTTT. It is translated as CASNAGTGVTDTQYF.

This clonotype was observed many times. V is TRBV30 and J is TRBJ1-2, with D possibly being TRBD1 (5 bases). This CDR3 comprises 12 residues. Germline V CDR1 and CDR2: GTSNPN, SVGIG (reference sequence). Trimming removed 5 bases at V and 2 bases at J, with 9 bases between. CDR3 DNA: TGTGCCTGGGCAGGGTCAAACTATGGCTACACCTTC. This sequence encodes CAWAGSNYGYTF.

The CDR3 region has the DNA TGTGCCACCAGCAGGGACAGGGGACTTCAAGAGACCCAGTACTTC. This translates into CATSRDRGLQETQYF. The V call is TRBV15, the J call TRBJ2-5, with TRBD1 identical over 9 bases. The CDR3 extends over 15 amino acids. CDR1 is LNHNV and CDR2 is YYDKDF in the germline V gene (reference sequence). V shed 3 bases and J 2 bases; nucleotides not matched to a gene: 4.

The chain combines TRBV5-1 with TRBJ2-2; 7 bases are shared with TRBD2. Germline V CDR1 and CDR2: SGHRS, YFSETQ. The CDR3 has 14 residues. With 5 bases clipped from V and 6 bases from J, the junction kept 7 bases outside the gene matches. DNA of the CDR3: TGCGCCAGCAGGACCTCCGGGGGGTCCGGGGAGCTGTTTTTT. Translating it yields CASRTSGGSGELFF.

The CDR3: CASSPGDLAGRRETQYF. CDR3 in DNA: TGTGCCAGCAGCCCCGGCGACTTAGCCGGGAGAAGAGAGACCCAGTACTTC. The V and J genes are TRBV11-2 and TRBJ2-5, with D possibly being TRBD2 (6 bases). The CDR3 runs 17 residues. The V gene lost 5 bases and the J gene lost 4 bases, with 23 bases spanning the gap. The V gene's germline CDR1 is SGHAT and CDR2 FQNNGV.

This clonotype was observed a handful of times. One end of the junction fails to match germline, which may point to a read error. This chain connects TRBV7-8 to TRBJ2-1; 7 bases are a match to TRBD1. CDR1 SGHVS and CDR2 FQNEAQ come from the germline V gene. The CDR3 sequence is 14 residues long. The CDR3 nucleotides are TGTGCCAGCAGCTTAGAGGGGGCGGTGCTCCGGAACCACTTC. Encoded protein: CASSLEGAVLRNHF.

Many counts were recorded for this clonotype. The chain uses TRBV20-1 and TRBJ1-2, with a tentative D call TRBD1 (5 bases). Germline assignment: CDR1 DFQATT and CDR2 SNEGSKA (reference sequence). Trimming removed 0 bases at V and 3 bases at J, with 8 bases between. The CDR3 length is 13 residues. CDR3 DNA: TGCAGTGCTAGAGATATGACAGACTATGGCTACACCTTC. Translation gives CSARDMTDYGYTF.

This clonotype was picked up a small number of times. The chain employs TRBV18 and TRBJ2-3, with TRBD1 as a possible D gene (6 bases). CDR3 length equals 17 residues. Germline V gives CDR1 KGHSH, CDR2 LQKENI. V was trimmed by 5 bases and J by 2 bases, leaving 20 bases between them. This chain's CDR3 is CASSDVQGWGDTDTQYF. The CDR3 DNA reads TGTGCCAGCTCAGACGTACAGGGATGGGGAGACACAGATACGCAGTATTTT.

This clonotype has at least ten counts. This rearrangement joins TRBV6-6 to TRBJ1-3; D unclear. This CDR3 has 15 residues. In germline, CDR1 is MNHNY, CDR2 SVGAGI (reference sequence). The germline V and J ends were trimmed by 7 bases and 0 bases, with 13 bases remaining between them. In DNA form, the CDR3 reads TGTGCCAGCACCCCTGGACGGAACTCTGGAAACACCATATATTTT. Translation gives CASTPGRNSGNTIYF.